These 10 T cell receptor beta chains originate from one sample sequenced in a study of blood T cell repertoires in COVID-19. Repertoires were generated with immunoSEQ multiplex PCR, while TCRdb's copy carries only in-frame clones and drops some. The sample shows approximately 180,000 clones, roughly 88% of them seen only once. Sequences were obtained from peripheral blood. The receptors were gathered from a man aged 60 to 69 with acute or convalescent COVID-19.

V gene TRBV3-1 (or the pseudogene TRBV3-2) combines with J gene TRBJ2-3; D gene ambiguous. Germline V gene sequence: CDR1 LGHDT, CDR2 YNNKEL (reference sequence). The CDR3 extends over 16 amino acids. With 4 bases removed from V and 0 bases from J, the gap between germline ends came to 14 bases. CDR3: CASSPFPAPSTDTQYF. CDR3 DNA: TGTGCCAGCAGCCCCTTCCCAGCGCCCAGCACAGATACGCAGTATTTT.

The sample holds many counts of this clone. The same CDR3 arises from other DNA sequences in this sample as well. V and J are TRBV5-1 and TRBJ1-1, with 10 bases matching TRBD1. The CDR3 totals 14 residues. Unmatched junction bases numbered 5, after V lost 4 bases and J lost 5 bases. Germline lookup yields CDR1 SGHRS and CDR2 YFSETQ. In DNA form, the CDR3 reads TGCGCCAGCAGCAGGGACAGGGGTGGGACTGAAGCTTTCTTT. Translated, it gives CASSRDRGGTEAFF. The full variable domain, in which reference TRBV5-1 and TRBJ1-1 provide the parts outside the CDR3, is KAGVTQTPRYLIKTRGQQVTLSCSPISGHRSVSWYQQTPGQGLQFLFEYFSETQRNKGNFPGRFSGRQFSNSRSEMNVSTLELGDSALYLCASSRDRGGTEAFFGQGTRLTVV.

This chain connects TRBV6-5 to TRBJ1-6; perhaps TRBD1 as D (5 bases). This CDR3 comprises 13 residues. V was clipped by 8 bases and J by 7 bases, with 12 bases between them. CDR1 MNHEY and CDR2 SVGAGI come from the germline V gene. As DNA, the CDR3 is TGTGCCAGCGCTCGGGAGGGGAATTCACCCCTCCACTTT. Its translation: CASAREGNSPLHF.

The chain uses TRBV5-6 and TRBJ2-5, with 8 bases aligning to TRBD2. Germline CDR1 SGHDT, CDR2 YYEEEE. The V segment lost 2 bases and the J segment 5 bases; nucleotides outside the gene matches: 11. The CDR3 extends over 16 amino acids. This CDR3 reads CASSFGPGRVRETQYF. The DNA of the CDR3 is TGTGCCAGCAGCTTTGGCCCCGGGAGGGTTCGGGAGACCCAGTACTTC.

This chain uses TRBV5-8 with TRBJ2-7; D gene ambiguous. V gave up 3 bases and J gave up 0 bases, with 7 bases separating them. The CDR3 contains 13 residues. Germline-derived CDR1 and CDR2 are SGHTS and YDEGEE. The CDR3 DNA follows: TGTGCCAGCAGCTCTCGGAGCTCCTACGAGCAGTACTTC. It translates to CASSSRSSYEQYF.

V is TRBV7-8 and J is TRBJ2-6; TRBD1 might be the D (6 bases). Germline assignment: CDR1 SGHVS and CDR2 FQNEAQ. The V and J ends lost 5 bases and 2 bases respectively, with 19 bases between them. This CDR3 is 18 amino acids long. CDR3 residues: CASSPEVRGSPGANVLTF. The DNA of the CDR3 is TGTGCCAGCAGCCCAGAGGTCAGGGGTTCCCCTGGGGCCAACGTCCTGACTTTC.

The chain uses TRBV10-3 and TRBJ1-4; D might be TRBD1 (5 bases). The CDR3 is made up of 13 amino acids. Germline V CDR1 and CDR2: ENHRY, SYGVKD. V lost 6 bases to trimming and J lost 3 bases, with 8 bases between them. The CDR3 DNA sequence: TGTGCCATCAGCAGGGCTCCTAATGAAAAACTGTTTTTT. Translation: CAISRAPNEKLFF.

The J gene is TRBJ2-7, the V gene TRBV7-8; D ambiguous. V was clipped by 4 bases and J by 0 bases, with 10 bases between them. The germline V gene encodes CDR1 SGHVS and CDR2 FQNEAQ. The CDR3 has 14 amino acids. This CDR3 reads CASSSSSTSYEQYF. The CDR3 bases are TGTGCCAGCAGCTCGTCTAGTACCTCCTACGAGCAGTACTTC.

This clone appeared a few times. The chain employs TRBV28 and TRBJ1-5; D unresolved. The CDR3 extends over 12 amino acids. Trimming left V 5 bases short and J 1 base short, with 3 bases between. Germline V lookup: CDR1 MDHEN, CDR2 SYDVKM. In nucleotides, the CDR3 is TGTGCCAGCAGTGAGAGCAATCAGCCCCAGCATTTT. It is translated as CASSESNQPQHF.

The genes are TRBV19 and TRBJ1-5; 9 bases line up with TRBD1. Germline V gene sequence: CDR1 LNHDA, CDR2 SQIVND (reference sequence). This CDR3 has 14 residues. The ends lost 5 bases at V and 4 bases at J; junction bases unmatched: 3. The CDR3 DNA reads TGTGCCAGTAGTCCTGGGACAGGGAATCAGCCCCAGCATTTT. It is translated as CASSPGTGNQPQHF.